The 22 T cell receptor beta chains presented below share a single source sample, sequenced in a study of siplizumab effects on memory and regulatory T cells. Sequencing used immunoSEQ multiplex PCR; TCRdb keeps in-frame clones, though not all of them. The repertoire has fewer than 110,000 clones, about nine tenths of them found once; the top ten carry around 12%. The material sequenced was non-Treg CD4+ T cells sorted from blood. These receptor sequences come from a human donor in good health.

The chain uses TRBV10-2 and TRBJ2-5; TRBD2 agrees at 11 bases. Germline V CDR1 and CDR2: WSHSY, SAAADI. The length of the CDR3 is 14 residues. Trimming took 7 bases from V and 4 from J; bases not matched to a gene: 5. The CDR3: CASKLAGVSETQYF. The DNA of the CDR3 is TGCGCCAGCAAACTAGCGGGAGTTTCAGAGACCCAGTACTTC.

The rearrangement links TRBV7-9 to TRBJ2-7; no clear D. Germline lookup yields CDR1 SEHNR and CDR2 FQNEAQ (reference sequence). The V end lost 5 bases, the J end lost 3 bases, and 5 bases lay between the germline ends. The CDR3 is 11 amino acids. This CDR3 is CASSRDYEQYF. In DNA, the CDR3 is TGTGCCAGCAGCCGAGACTACGAGCAGTACTTC.

The chain carries TRBV2 and TRBJ2-5, with TRBD2 as a possible D gene (5 bases). Trimming removed 6 bases from V and 5 bases from J, with 19 bases in between. This CDR3 comprises 15 residues. Germline assignment: CDR1 SNHLY and CDR2 FYNNEI. Written as DNA, the CDR3 is TGTGCCAGCAGGCTCGGACTCGTTGTTAGGGAGACCCAGTACTTC. This codes for CASRLGLVVRETQYF.

The CDR3 DNA sequence: TGTGCCAGCAGCCCGGACGGCTATGGCTACACCTTC. Protein: CASSPDGYGYTF. The V gene is TRBV5-4, the J gene TRBJ1-2; D call uncertain. This CDR3 region has 12 residues. Trimming took off 4 bases at V and 4 bases at J, with 8 bases between the two ends. Per the germline V gene, CDR1 is SGHNT and CDR2 is YYREEE (reference sequence).

This clone was seen only once. The chain recombines TRBV5-1 with TRBJ1-1; 7 bases are shared with TRBD1. CDR1 and CDR2 from the germline V gene are SGHRS and YFSETQ. This CDR3 spans 12 amino acids. V trimming: 0 bases; J trimming: 9 bases; junction bases outside the gene matches: 2. The CDR3 nucleotides are TGCGCCAGCAGCTTGGAGACAGGGCAAGCTTTCTTT. It translates to CASSLETGQAFF. Together with reference TRBV5-1 and TRBJ1-1, the CDR3 gives the full variable domain: KAGVTQTPRYLIKTRGQQVTLSCSPISGHRSVSWYQQTPGQGLQFLFEYFSETQRNKGNFPGRFSGRQFSNSRSEMNVSTLELGDSALYLCASSLETGQAFFGQGTRLTVV.

The rearrangement uses TRBV21-1 and TRBJ2-1; the table assigns TRBD1, which was not confirmed against the DNA. TRBV21-1 is termed a pseudogene. This CDR3 comprises 20 residues. CDR3 in DNA: TGTGCCAGCAGCCCCCTCTCAGGGGGACAGGAGGTAGTTGCGGCCAATGAGCAGTTCTTC. Translating it yields CASSPLSGGQEVVAANEQFF.

The chain carries TRBV11-3 and TRBJ2-3; tentatively, D is TRBD1 (5 bases). This CDR3 is 13 amino acids long. The germline gives CDR1 SGHNT, CDR2 YENEEA. V dropped 5 bases and J dropped 14 bases, with 20 bases sitting between them. CDR3 protein: CASSREGASALYF. DNA for the CDR3: TGTGCCAGCAGCCGCGAAGGGGCTAGTGCGTTGTATTTT.

The V gene is TRBV6-1, the J gene TRBJ2-5; D call uncertain. The CDR3 runs to 15 residues. The V end was cut by 0 bases, the J end by 5 bases, with 13 bases between. Germline V gives CDR1 MNHNS, CDR2 SASEGT. This CDR3 reads CASSEATSPRETQYF. Written as DNA, the CDR3 is TGTGCCAGCAGTGAAGCGACTTCGCCGAGGGAGACCCAGTACTTC.

This clone was recorded only once. The rearrangement links TRBV28 to TRBJ1-5; D not resolved. V lost 6 bases, J lost 4 bases, and 10 bases lay in between. This CDR3 is 13 amino acids long. The germline V gene has CDR1 MDHEN and CDR2 SYDVKM. The CDR3 loop is CASRVAGNQPQHF. CDR3 sequence (DNA): TGTGCCAGCAGGGTCGCGGGGAATCAGCCCCAGCATTTT.

The DNA of the CDR3 is TGCATTTATGATACGCAGTATTTT. It yields the protein CIYDTQYF. The chain recombines TRBV20-1 with TRBJ2-3; D call uncertain. The CDR3 spans 8 residues. Germline V CDR1 and CDR2: DFQATT, SNEGSKA (reference sequence).

The DNA for the CDR3 is TGTGCCAGCAGGCCTGGGACACCCAATACGCAGTATTTT. The encoded protein is CASRPGTPNTQYF. The gene calls are TRBV6-5 and TRBJ2-3, with D possibly being TRBD1 (6 bases). The CDR3 consists of 13 residues. CDR1 and CDR2 from the germline V gene are MNHEY and SVGAGI. The V end lost 6 bases, the J end lost 7 bases, and 14 bases lay between the germline ends.

This clone was recorded a few times. J is TRBJ2-1 and V is TRBV7-6; 7 nucleotides line up with TRBD2. Germline loops: CDR1 SGHVS, CDR2 FNYEAQ. Germline trimming cut 1 base from V and 8 bases from J; bases unmatched to any gene: 8. The CDR3 extends over 15 amino acids. CDR3 sequence reads: CASSLGVGGFDEQFF. Here the CDR3 DNA reads TGTGCCAGCAGCTTAGGGGTGGGAGGGTTCGATGAGCAGTTCTTC.

V is TRBV2 and J is TRBJ1-1; 8 bases match TRBD1. Germline values: CDR1 SNHLY, CDR2 FYNNEI. The V and J ends lost 5 bases and 3 bases, in that order; junction bases with no gene match: 2. CDR3 length equals 13 residues. CDR3 in amino acids: CASSTQGDTEAFF. DNA for the CDR3: TGTGCCAGCAGTACACAGGGGGACACTGAAGCTTTCTTT.

The chain couples TRBV5-1 to TRBJ2-2; a weak D match, TRBD1 (6 bases). V was shortened by 3 bases and J by 4 bases, with 13 bases between the two germline ends. CDR3 size: 15 residues. Germline CDR1 is SGHRS and CDR2 is YFSETQ. CDR3 loop: CASSSETGVTGELFF. DNA for the CDR3: TGCGCCAGCAGCTCGGAGACAGGAGTCACCGGGGAGCTGTTTTTT.

This clone appeared once. The chain couples TRBV19 to TRBJ2-2; TRBD2 matches at 12 bases. The length of the CDR3 is 18 residues. Looked up from germline, CDR1 is LNHDA and CDR2 is SQIVND (reference sequence). V lost 7 bases, J lost 4 bases, and 13 bases stayed unmatched. This CDR3 reads CASTFSPSGRAGTGELFF. CDR3 DNA: TGTGCCAGTACTTTTAGCCCTAGCGGGAGGGCGGGCACCGGGGAGCTGTTTTTT.

By share, this clone counts as medium-sized (0.01 to 0.1%). At the DNA level, this CDR3 is encoded by other sequences in the same sample as well. This chain links TRBV5-4 with TRBJ1-4; 7 nucleotides agree with TRBD1. This CDR3 is 16 amino acids long. V dropped 0 bases and J dropped 4; count of bases not matched to a gene: 6. CDR1 is SGHNT, CDR2 YYREEE, per germline (reference sequence). CDR3 in amino acids: CASSLGGRGSNEKLFF. CDR3 coding DNA: TGTGCCAGCAGCTTGGGAGGCAGGGGGAGTAATGAAAAACTGTTTTTT. Full variable domain (remainder filled in from reference TRBV5-4 and TRBJ1-4): ETGVTQSPTHLIKTRGQQVTLRCSSQSGHNTVSWYQQALGQGPQFIFQYYREEENGRGNFPPRFSGLQFPNYSSELNVNALELDDSALYLCASSLGGRGSNEKLFFGSGTQLSVL.

The chain links TRBV7-9 to TRBJ2-4; TRBD1 matches at 7 bases. Germline assignment: CDR1 SEHNR and CDR2 FQNEAQ (reference sequence). The CDR3 extends over 15 amino acids. Germline trimming cut 2 bases from V and 7 bases from J; bases unmatched to any gene: 8. CDR3: CASSLITGVLNIQYF. The CDR3 DNA reads as TGTGCCAGCAGCTTAATCACAGGGGTTCTGAACATTCAGTACTTC.

The genes are TRBV5-1 and TRBJ1-2, with D possibly being TRBD1 (5 bases). The CDR3 length is 15 residues. V lost 1 base and J 1 base, leaving 11 bases between the germline ends. Germline lookup yields CDR1 SGHRS and CDR2 YFSETQ. CDR3 sequence: CASSLQQGGNYGYTF. Here the CDR3 DNA reads TGCGCCAGCAGCTTGCAGCAGGGTGGTAACTATGGCTACACCTTC.

This clone has a single count. The chain employs TRBV5-1 and TRBJ2-7; 7 bases line up with TRBD1. Germline loops: CDR1 SGHRS, CDR2 YFSETQ. V shed 4 bases and J 7 bases; nucleotides not matched to a gene: 14. The CDR3 sequence is 15 residues long. The CDR3 DNA follows: TGCGCCAGCAGCAGGGGACAGACGATAGTTCGGGAGCAGTACTTC. Its translation: CASSRGQTIVREQYF.

The V call is TRBV5-4, the J call TRBJ2-2; D unresolved. CDR3 length: 14 residues. V was trimmed by 3 bases and J by 6 bases, leaving 12 bases between them. Germline CDR1 is SGHNT and CDR2 is YYREEE (reference sequence). The CDR3 region has the DNA TGTGCCAGCAGCTCCTATAGCCTCTCCGGGGAGCTGTTTTTT. The encoded protein is CASSSYSLSGELFF.

This clone showed up just once. The J gene is TRBJ2-3, the V gene TRBV7-9; 7 nucleotides agree with TRBD2. The CDR3 has 16 amino acids. Per germline, CDR1 SEHNR and CDR2 FQNEAQ (reference sequence). V shed 2 bases and J 0 bases; nucleotides not matched to a gene: 5. The CDR3 DNA sequence: TGTGCCAGCAGCTTATCGCGGGAGCGCAGCACAGATACGCAGTATTTT. This translates into CASSLSRERSTDTQYF.

This clone was counted only a few times. This sequence joins TRBV2 and TRBJ2-5; D gene ambiguous. Trimming took 6 bases from V and 5 from J, leaving 13 bases between them. This CDR3 is built from 13 residues. Germline values: CDR1 SNHLY, CDR2 FYNNEI. The CDR3 loop reads CASSPQKPETQYF. In nucleotides, the CDR3 is TGTGCCAGCAGCCCCCAGAAACCGGAGACCCAGTACTTC.